This T cell receptor (beta chain) appears in the sequencing data of a study of shared clonotypes between healthy human individuals. General study results and limits: Sorted-subset sequencing, rarefaction showed, was incomplete despite large depth.

The length of the CDR3 is 13 residues. Germline CDR1 reads MRHNA; CDR2 reads SNTAGT. V was trimmed by 4 bases and J by 4 bases, leaving 9 bases between them. Some clones are missing from TCRdb's copy, which holds only in-frame ones; the method was immunoSEQ multiplex PCR. The repertoire includes roughly 1.5 million clones, around 98% of them detected once, and roughly 0.45% sits in the top ten. As to this clone: The antigen remains undetermined.

Sequencing was performed on naive CD4+ T cells sorted from blood. Sample subset: CD45RA+ positively selected. This clonotype was sampled from a man aged 25 to 40 in good health. The V and J genes are TRBV6-4 and TRBJ2-3, with a possible D match to TRBD2 (5 bases). The CDR3 coding sequence is TGTGCCAGCAGTGTTGACTACTCAGATACGCAGTATTTT. Its protein is CASSVDYSDTQYF.